The 7 T cell receptor beta chains below were found in one sample sequenced in a study of blood T cell repertoires in COVID-19 (dated by TCRdb to the early 2020s). The library was generated by the immunoSEQ multiplex PCR assay. TCRdb provides this immuneACCESS table in a form limited to in-frame rearrangements. Some clones are lacking; in checked studies, under half of them reflect an unresolved V gene, and why the rest are absent is not known. The sample table contains 250,000 to 300,000 clones; only one count was recorded for around nine tenths of them. Together, the top ten hold approximately 1.2% of the sample. Sequencing was done on a sample of PBMCs or T cells enriched from blood (not recorded which). All receptors come from a woman in her 30s who had recovered from COVID-19.

The chain employs TRBV11-1 and TRBJ2-7; TRBD1 might be the D (6 bases). The germline V and J ends were trimmed by 5 bases and 3 bases, with 17 bases remaining between them. The germline V gene encodes CDR1 SGHAT and CDR2 FQDESV (reference sequence). The CDR3 is 15 residues long. CDR3 amino acids: CASSHGGRPIYEQYF. The CDR3 bases are TGTGCCAGCAGCCATGGGGGCCGCCCGATCTACGAGCAGTACTTC.

The CDR3 coding sequence is TGTGCCAGCAGCATGACTAGCGGGAGCAATGAGCAGTTCTTC. It is translated as CASSMTSGSNEQFF. The chain carries TRBV5-4 and TRBJ2-1, with 12 bases matching TRBD2. J lost 6 bases, V lost 4 bases, and 2 bases had no gene match. The CDR3 consists of 14 residues. CDR1 and CDR2 (germline): SGHNT, YYREEE (reference sequence).

The CDR3 region is CASNSGTANEKLFF. For the CDR3, the DNA is TGTGCCAGCAACTCCGGGACAGCCAATGAAAAACTGTTTTTT. V and J are TRBV5-5 and TRBJ1-4; 7 nucleotides agree with TRBD1. Germline values: CDR1 SGHKS, CDR2 YYEKEE (reference sequence). The CDR3 extends over 14 amino acids. The ends lost 6 bases at V and 5 bases at J; junction bases unmatched: 7.

This chain links TRBV4-3 with TRBJ2-1; D possibly corresponds to TRBD1 (6 bases). The CDR3 runs to 16 residues. CDR1 and CDR2 from the germline V gene are LGHNA and YSLEER. Trimming removed 4 bases from V and 0 bases from J, with 13 bases in between. The CDR3 loop is CASSLDTGSSYNEQFF. CDR3 sequence (DNA): TGCGCCAGCAGCCTTGATACAGGGAGCTCCTACAATGAGCAGTTCTTC.

The chain carries TRBV4-1 and TRBJ1-2; TRBD1 matches 7 bases. Germline trimming cut 1 base from V and 2 bases from J; bases unmatched to any gene: 4. The CDR3 extends over 15 amino acids. The germline CDR1 and CDR2 sequences are MGHRA and YSYEKL. The CDR3 region is CASSQGQGFNYGYTF. CDR3 bases: TGCGCCAGCAGCCAAGGACAGGGATTCAACTATGGCTACACCTTC.

The J gene is TRBJ2-7, the V gene TRBV7-9, with D uncertain. Between the trimmed V and J ends, which lost 4 bases and 4 bases, there was a span of 8 bases. Germline values: CDR1 SEHNR, CDR2 FQNEAQ (reference sequence). CDR3 length: 12 amino acids. This CDR3 reads CASSSQVYEQYF. Written as DNA, the CDR3 is TGTGCCAGCAGCTCTCAGGTATACGAGCAGTACTTC.

This clone occurred a few times. The chain joins TRBV30 to TRBJ1-1; 8 bases align to TRBD1. This CDR3 region has 15 residues. Trimming at V came to 1 base and at J to 1 base, leaving 5 bases not matched to a gene. Germline V lookup: CDR1 GTSNPN, CDR2 SVGIG (reference sequence). CDR3 nucleotides: TGTGCCTGGAGTGCAGGGGGCAAGACGAACACTGAAGCTTTCTTT. Protein product: CAWSAGGKTNTEAFF.